The 20 T cell receptor beta chains presented below share a single source sample, sequenced in a study of shared clonotypes between healthy human individuals. Only in-frame clones appear in the TCRdb table, and some are missing; sequencing was by immunoSEQ multiplex PCR. The sample lists 180,000 or so clones, 90% to 95% occurring once. Input material: naive CD4+ T cells sorted from blood. Subset given: CD45RA+ positively selected. Every receptor here comes from a woman between 25 and 40 years old in good health.

This chain uses TRBV19 with TRBJ2-1, with D perhaps matching TRBD1 or TRBD2 (5 bases each). Germline V gene data show CDR1 as LNHDA and CDR2 as SQIVND (reference sequence). The V end was cut by 10 bases, the J end by 3 bases, with 10 bases between. This CDR3 region has 12 residues. CDR3 residues: CATSGHYNEQFF. For the CDR3, the DNA is TGTGCCACAAGCGGACACTACAATGAGCAGTTCTTC.

The V and J genes are TRBV11-2 and TRBJ2-5; 7 bases agree with TRBD2. CDR1 and CDR2 (germline): SGHAT, FQNNGV. V lost 3 bases and J lost 2; bases outside the gene matches: 3. This CDR3 has 14 residues. CDR3 nucleotide sequence: TGTGCCAGCAGCTTTAGCGGGCGGCAAGAGACCCAGTACTTC. As protein: CASSFSGRQETQYF.

A single count supports this clone. This chain uses TRBV5-1 with TRBJ2-5; 11 nucleotides line up with TRBD1. The end of the DNA aligns better with TRBJ2-7, so the J call may be wrong. Looked up from germline, CDR1 is SGHRS and CDR2 is YFSETQ. The CDR3 length is 15 residues. CDR3 residues: CASSLGTGGSYEQYF. The DNA for the CDR3 is TGCGCCAGCAGCTTAGGGACAGGGGGCTCCTACGAGCAGTACTTC.

The chain links TRBV28 to TRBJ2-7; TRBD2 might be the D (6 bases). Trimming shortened V by 3 bases and J by 5 bases, and 17 bases separated the two germline ends. The CDR3 consists of 15 residues. Germline CDR1 is MDHEN and CDR2 is SYDVKM. The CDR3 spells CASSFPGARPHEQYF. The CDR3 nucleotides read TGTGCCAGCAGTTTTCCGGGAGCACGCCCGCACGAGCAGTACTTC.

The gene calls are TRBV27 and TRBJ2-5; 8 nucleotides match TRBD1. The DNA matches TRBJ2-7 better at its end, which makes the J call doubtful. Germline lookup yields CDR1 MNHEY and CDR2 SMNVEV (reference sequence). This CDR3 comprises 18 residues. The DNA for the CDR3 is TGTGCCAGCAGCCTGGGCTTTGGTTTCGGGACAGGACTCAACGAGCAGTACTTC. Protein product: CASSLGFGFGTGLNEQYF.

This clone was found once. The rearrangement joins TRBV4-1 to TRBJ1-2, with D possibly matching TRBD1 (5 bases). Deletions cut 4 bases from V and 8 bases from J, with 20 bases between. Germline V lookup: CDR1 MGHRA, CDR2 YSYEKL. The CDR3 sequence is 15 residues long. In nucleotides, the CDR3 is TGCGCCAGCAGCCGATCTCTTATCGGGGGAGGGGGCTACACCTTC. Protein: CASSRSLIGGGGYTF.

In its sample, this clone was seen once. This chain joins TRBV28 and TRBJ1-4; D gene ambiguous. Germline V gene sequence: CDR1 MDHEN, CDR2 SYDVKM. V lost 5 bases to trimming and J lost 0 bases, with 7 bases between them. The length of the CDR3 is 14 residues. The CDR3 here is CASSHSSTNEKLFF. The CDR3, as DNA: TGTGCCAGCAGTCACAGTTCAACTAATGAAAAACTGTTTTTT.

This clone was seen a few times. The chain carries TRBV20-1 and TRBJ1-2, with unresolved D. The CDR3 sequence is 9 residues long. Germline loops: CDR1 DFQATT, CDR2 SNEGSKA (reference sequence). Trimming left V 7 bases short and J 3 bases short, with 3 bases between. CDR3 sequence reads: CSVDYGYTF. The CDR3, as DNA: TGCAGTGTAGACTATGGCTACACCTTC.

The chain links TRBV7-6 to TRBJ1-1, with D perhaps TRBD1 (5 bases). V was clipped by 5 bases and J by 6 bases, with 16 bases between them. Germline assignment: CDR1 SGHVS and CDR2 FNYEAQ. There are 14 residues in the CDR3. CDR3 protein: CASSPQAGLAEAFF. CDR3 in DNA: TGTGCCAGCAGCCCTCAGGCAGGGCTTGCTGAAGCTTTCTTT.

The chain is built from TRBV6-5 and TRBJ1-3; no firm D call. Trimming took 2 bases from V and 4 from J, leaving 9 bases between them. Germline V gene sequence: CDR1 MNHEY, CDR2 SVGAGI. The CDR3 contains 14 residues. As DNA, the CDR3 is TGTGCCAGCAGTTACGAGACATACGGAAACACCATATATTTT. Amino acids: CASSYETYGNTIYF.

J is TRBJ2-2 and V is TRBV6-1; possibly TRBD1 for D (5 bases). This CDR3 comprises 16 residues. V lost 1 base and J 0 bases, leaving 9 bases between the germline ends. CDR1 is MNHNS and CDR2 is SASEGT in the germline V gene. The CDR3 reads CASSEGPGPNTGELFF. CDR3 nucleotides: TGTGCCAGCAGTGAAGGTCCAGGGCCGAACACCGGGGAGCTGTTTTTT.

This chain links TRBV19 with TRBJ1-2; a possible D gene is TRBD1 (6 bases). The CDR3 contains 14 residues. The V and J ends lost 4 bases and 8 bases respectively, with 17 bases between them. CDR1 and CDR2 (germline): LNHDA, SQIVND (reference sequence). This chain's CDR3 is CASSTYQTGGGYTF. The CDR3 nucleotides read TGTGCCAGTAGTACTTACCAGACAGGTGGCGGCTACACCTTC.

This chain joins TRBV4-2 and TRBJ1-4; D is perhaps TRBD1 (5 bases). The V end lost 0 bases, the J end lost 0 bases, and 11 bases lay between the germline ends. Per the germline V gene, CDR1 is LGHNA and CDR2 is YNFKEQ. This CDR3 comprises 17 residues. The CDR3, as DNA: TGTGCCAGCAGCCAAGAGATGGGACCTGCAACTAATGAAAAACTGTTTTTT. Its protein is CASSQEMGPATNEKLFF.

CDR3 bases: TGTGCCAGCGGAACAGGGCCCTATGAGCAGTTCTTC. It codes for CASGTGPYEQFF. The chain has TRBV7-3 and TRBJ2-1; D is perhaps TRBD1 (6 bases). With 8 bases removed from V and 8 bases from J, the gap between germline ends came to 13 bases. Looked up from germline, CDR1 is SGHTA and CDR2 is FQGTGA. The CDR3 totals 12 residues. Full variable domain (outside the CDR3, taken from reference TRBV7-3 and TRBJ2-1): GAGVSQTPSNKVTEKGKYVELRCDPISGHTALYWYRQSLGQGPEFLIYFQGTGAADDSGLPNDRFFAVRPEGSVSTLKIQRTERGDSAVYLCASGTGPYEQFFGPGTRLTVL.

The chain couples TRBV7-6 to TRBJ2-2; D possibly corresponds to TRBD2 (6 bases). The CDR3 runs 16 residues. Looked up from germline, CDR1 is SGHVS and CDR2 is FNYEAQ. V gave up 1 base and J gave up 4 bases, with 13 bases separating them. The CDR3, as DNA: TGTGCCAGCAGCTTAGTAAGGAGGGGAGGCACCGGGGAGCTGTTTTTT. As protein: CASSLVRRGGTGELFF.

This chain joins TRBV6-6 and TRBJ1-5, with D maybe TRBD1 (5 bases). V lost 6 bases and J 7 bases, leaving 16 bases between the germline ends. The CDR3 loop spans 14 amino acids. Per the germline V gene, CDR1 is MNHNY and CDR2 is SVGAGI (reference sequence). CDR3 nucleotide sequence: TGTGCCAGCAGCTTTCGATCTAGGGACCAGCCCCAGCATTTT. Amino acid sequence: CASSFRSRDQPQHF.

The genes are TRBV19 and TRBJ2-1; 9 nucleotides line up with TRBD1. Germline V lookup: CDR1 LNHDA, CDR2 SQIVND (reference sequence). The CDR3 runs 17 residues. V shed 1 base, J shed 7 bases, and the junction held 11 bases outside the gene matches. CDR3: CASSIGRRTGAMNEQFF. In DNA, the CDR3 is TGTGCCAGTAGTATAGGACGGAGGACAGGGGCCATGAATGAGCAGTTCTTC.

The chain links TRBV19 to TRBJ1-4, with 7 bases lining up with TRBD1. This CDR3 region has 14 residues. With V trimmed by 5 bases and J by 5 bases, 5 bases remained unmatched. Germline CDR1 LNHDA, CDR2 SQIVND (reference sequence). Here the CDR3 DNA reads TGTGCCAGTAGTTCGGACAGGACGAATGAAAAACTGTTTTTT. This translates into CASSSDRTNEKLFF.

The CDR3 DNA reads TGTGCCAGCAGTCCAGCCGGGAAGTCCTACGAGCAGTACTTC. It encodes CASSPAGKSYEQYF. The V gene is TRBV27, the J gene TRBJ2-7, with D possibly matching TRBD2 (5 bases). V was clipped by 5 bases and J by 1 base, with 12 bases between them. CDR3 length: 14 amino acids. The V gene's germline CDR1 is MNHEY and CDR2 SMNVEV (reference sequence).

This chain uses TRBV28 with TRBJ1-3; D unresolved. The ends were cut back, 6 bases at V and 0 bases at J, with 6 bases in the middle. CDR1 is MDHEN and CDR2 is SYDVKM in the germline V gene. This CDR3 region has 13 residues. CDR3 sequence (DNA): TGTGCCAGCAGGTCACACTCTGGAAACACCATATATTTT. Encoded protein: CASRSHSGNTIYF.